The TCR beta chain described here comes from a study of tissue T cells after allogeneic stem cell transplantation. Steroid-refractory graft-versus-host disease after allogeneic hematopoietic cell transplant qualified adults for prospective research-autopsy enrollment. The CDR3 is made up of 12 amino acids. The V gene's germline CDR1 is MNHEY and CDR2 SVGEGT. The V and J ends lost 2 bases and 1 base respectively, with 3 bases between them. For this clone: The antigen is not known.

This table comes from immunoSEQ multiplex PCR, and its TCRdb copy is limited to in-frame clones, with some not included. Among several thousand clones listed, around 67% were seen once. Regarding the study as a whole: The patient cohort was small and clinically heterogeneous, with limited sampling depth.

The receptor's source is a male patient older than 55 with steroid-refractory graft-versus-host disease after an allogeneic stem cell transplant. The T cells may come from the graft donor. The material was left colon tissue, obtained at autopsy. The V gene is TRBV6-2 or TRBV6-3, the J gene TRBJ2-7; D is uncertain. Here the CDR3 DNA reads TGTGCCAGCAGTTACACATCCTACGAGCAGTACTTC. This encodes CASSYTSYEQYF.